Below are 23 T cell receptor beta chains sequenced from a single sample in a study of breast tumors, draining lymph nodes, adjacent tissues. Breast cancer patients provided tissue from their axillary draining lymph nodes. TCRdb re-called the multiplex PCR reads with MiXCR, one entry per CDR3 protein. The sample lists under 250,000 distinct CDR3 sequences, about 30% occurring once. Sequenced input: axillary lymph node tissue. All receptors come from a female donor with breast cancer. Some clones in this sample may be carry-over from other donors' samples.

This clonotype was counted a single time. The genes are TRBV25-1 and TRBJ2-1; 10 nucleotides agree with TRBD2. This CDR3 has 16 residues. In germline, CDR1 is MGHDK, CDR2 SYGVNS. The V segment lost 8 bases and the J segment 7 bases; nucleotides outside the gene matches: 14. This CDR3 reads CASVETAGGGRNEQFF. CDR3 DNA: TGTGCCAGCGTTGAAACAGCGGGAGGGGGGAGAAATGAGCAGTTCTTC.

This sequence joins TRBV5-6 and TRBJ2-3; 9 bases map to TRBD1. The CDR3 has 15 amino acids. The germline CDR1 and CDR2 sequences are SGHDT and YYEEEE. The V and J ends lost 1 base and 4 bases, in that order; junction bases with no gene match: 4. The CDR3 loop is CASSLHWTGADTQYF. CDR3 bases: TGTGCCAGCAGCTTGCACTGGACAGGGGCAGATACGCAGTATTTT.

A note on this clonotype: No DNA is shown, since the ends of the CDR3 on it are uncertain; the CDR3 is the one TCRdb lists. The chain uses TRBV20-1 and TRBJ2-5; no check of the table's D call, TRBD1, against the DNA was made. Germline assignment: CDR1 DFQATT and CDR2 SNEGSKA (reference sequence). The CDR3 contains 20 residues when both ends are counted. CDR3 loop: CSASWDRGRELFFGSGTQYF.

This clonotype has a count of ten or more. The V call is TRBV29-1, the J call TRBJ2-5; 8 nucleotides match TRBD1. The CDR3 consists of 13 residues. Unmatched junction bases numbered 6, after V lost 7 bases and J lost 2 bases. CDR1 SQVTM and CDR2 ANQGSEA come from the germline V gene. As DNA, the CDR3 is TGCAGCGCCCGACAGGGGCGTCAAGAGACCCAGTACTTC. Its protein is CSARQGRQETQYF.

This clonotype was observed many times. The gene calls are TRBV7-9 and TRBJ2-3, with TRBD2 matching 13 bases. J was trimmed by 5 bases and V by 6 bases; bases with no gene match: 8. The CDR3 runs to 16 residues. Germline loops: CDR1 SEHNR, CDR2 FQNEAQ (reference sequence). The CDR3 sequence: CASSPGLAGALDTQYF. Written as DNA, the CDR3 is TGTGCCAGCAGTCCTGGACTAGCGGGAGCCTTAGATACGCAGTATTTT.

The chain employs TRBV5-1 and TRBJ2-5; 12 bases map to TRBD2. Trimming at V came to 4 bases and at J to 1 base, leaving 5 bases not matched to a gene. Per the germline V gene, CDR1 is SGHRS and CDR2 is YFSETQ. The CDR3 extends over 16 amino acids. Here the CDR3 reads CASSTTSGGIQETQYF. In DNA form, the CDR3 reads TGCGCCAGCAGCACCACTAGCGGGGGGATCCAAGAGACCCAGTACTTC.

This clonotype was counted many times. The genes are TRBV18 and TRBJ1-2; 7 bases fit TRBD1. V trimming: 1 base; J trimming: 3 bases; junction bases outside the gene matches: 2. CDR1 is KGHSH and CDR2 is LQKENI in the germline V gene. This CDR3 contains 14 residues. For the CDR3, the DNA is TGTGCCAGCTCACCACGACAGGGCGACTATGGCTACACCTTC. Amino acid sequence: CASSPRQGDYGYTF.

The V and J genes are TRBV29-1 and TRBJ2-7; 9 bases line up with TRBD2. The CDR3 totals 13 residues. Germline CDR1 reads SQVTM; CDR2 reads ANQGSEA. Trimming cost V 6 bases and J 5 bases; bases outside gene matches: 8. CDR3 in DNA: TGCAGCGTGGGCCCTAGCGGGACCCACGAGCAGTACTTC. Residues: CSVGPSGTHEQYF.

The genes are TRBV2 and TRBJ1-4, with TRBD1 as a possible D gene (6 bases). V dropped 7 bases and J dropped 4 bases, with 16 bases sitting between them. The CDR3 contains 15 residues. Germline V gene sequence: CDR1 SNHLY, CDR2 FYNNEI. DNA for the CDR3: TGTGCCAGCAATGTTGCGGGACATAGTAATGAAAAACTGTTTTTT. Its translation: CASNVAGHSNEKLFF. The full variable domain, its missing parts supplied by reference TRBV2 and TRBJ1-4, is EPEVTQTPSHQVTQMGQEVILRCVPISNHLYFYWYRQILGQKVEFLVSFYNNEISEKSEIFDDQFSVERPDGSNFTLKIRSTKLEDSAMYFCASNVAGHSNEKLFFGSGTQLSVL.

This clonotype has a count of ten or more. The DNA of the CDR3 is TGTGCCAGCGACACCGGGGGGAGTCCCACAGATACGCAGTATTTT. It yields the protein CASDTGGSPTDTQYF. The chain employs TRBV2 and TRBJ2-3; TRBD2 aligns across 7 bases. The V gene's germline CDR1 is SNHLY and CDR2 FYNNEI. Unmatched junction bases numbered 10, after V lost 8 bases and J lost 2 bases. The CDR3 is 15 residues long.

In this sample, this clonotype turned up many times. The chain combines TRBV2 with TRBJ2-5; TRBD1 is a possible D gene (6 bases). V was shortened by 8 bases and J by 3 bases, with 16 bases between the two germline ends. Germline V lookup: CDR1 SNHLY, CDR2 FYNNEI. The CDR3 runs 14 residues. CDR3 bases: TGTGCCAGCGGTCGAGACAGGACTGAAGAGACCCAGTACTTC. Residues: CASGRDRTEETQYF.

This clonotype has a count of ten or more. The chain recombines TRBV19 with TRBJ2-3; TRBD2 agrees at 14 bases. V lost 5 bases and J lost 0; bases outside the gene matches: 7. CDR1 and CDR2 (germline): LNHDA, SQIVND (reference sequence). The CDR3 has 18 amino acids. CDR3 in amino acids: CASSGTSGRATSTDTQYF. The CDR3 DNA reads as TGTGCCAGTAGTGGGACTAGCGGGAGAGCCACTAGCACAGATACGCAGTATTTT.

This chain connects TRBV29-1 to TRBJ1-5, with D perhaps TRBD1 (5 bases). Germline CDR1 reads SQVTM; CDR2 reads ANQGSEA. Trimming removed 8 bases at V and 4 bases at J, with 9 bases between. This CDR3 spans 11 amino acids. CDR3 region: CSLGGNQPQHF. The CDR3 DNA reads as TGCAGCTTGGGGGGGAATCAGCCCCAGCATTTT.

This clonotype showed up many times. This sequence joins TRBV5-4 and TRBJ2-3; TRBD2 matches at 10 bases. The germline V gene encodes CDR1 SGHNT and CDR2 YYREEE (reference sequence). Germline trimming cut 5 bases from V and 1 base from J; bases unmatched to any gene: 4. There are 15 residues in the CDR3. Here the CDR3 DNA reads TGTGCCAGCAGGCGGACTAGCGGTCGCACAGATACGCAGTATTTT. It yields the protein CASRRTSGRTDTQYF.

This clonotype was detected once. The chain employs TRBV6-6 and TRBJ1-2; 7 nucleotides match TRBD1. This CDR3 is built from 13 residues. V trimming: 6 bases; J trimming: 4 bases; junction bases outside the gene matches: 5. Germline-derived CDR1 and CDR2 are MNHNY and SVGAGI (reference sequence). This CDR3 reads CASRRTGVYGYTF. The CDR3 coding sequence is TGTGCCAGCAGAAGGACAGGCGTCTATGGCTACACCTTC.

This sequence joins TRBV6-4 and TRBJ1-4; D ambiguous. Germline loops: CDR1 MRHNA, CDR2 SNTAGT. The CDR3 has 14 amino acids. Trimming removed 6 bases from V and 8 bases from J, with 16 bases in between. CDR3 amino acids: CASRDSGRREKLFF. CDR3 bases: TGTGCCAGCAGAGATAGCGGGAGGCGGGAAAAACTGTTTTTT.

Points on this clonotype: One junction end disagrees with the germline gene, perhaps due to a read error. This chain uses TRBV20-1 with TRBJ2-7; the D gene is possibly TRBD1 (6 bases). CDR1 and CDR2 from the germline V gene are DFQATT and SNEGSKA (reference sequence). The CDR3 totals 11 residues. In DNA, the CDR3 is TGCAGTGCTAGTAAGGGACACGAGCCGTACTTC. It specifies CSASKGHEPYF.

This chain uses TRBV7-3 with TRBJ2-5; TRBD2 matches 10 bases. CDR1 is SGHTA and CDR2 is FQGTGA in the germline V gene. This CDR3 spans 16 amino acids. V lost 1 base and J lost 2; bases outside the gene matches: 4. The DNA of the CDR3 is TGTGCCAGCAGCTTAATGCTAGCGGGAGTACAAGAGACCCAGTACTTC. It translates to CASSLMLAGVQETQYF.

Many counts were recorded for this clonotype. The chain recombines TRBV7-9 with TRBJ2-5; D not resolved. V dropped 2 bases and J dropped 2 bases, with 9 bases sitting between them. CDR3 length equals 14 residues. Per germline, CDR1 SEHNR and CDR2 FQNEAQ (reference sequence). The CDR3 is CASSLLGQQETQYF. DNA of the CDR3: TGTGCCAGCAGCTTACTAGGCCAACAAGAGACCCAGTACTTC. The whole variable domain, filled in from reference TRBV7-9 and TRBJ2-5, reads DTGVSQNPRHKITKRGQNVTFRCDPISEHNRLYWYRQTLGQGPEFLTYFQNEAQLEKSRLLSDRFSAERPKGSFSTLEIQRTEQGDSAMYLCASSLLGQQETQYFGPGTRLLVL.

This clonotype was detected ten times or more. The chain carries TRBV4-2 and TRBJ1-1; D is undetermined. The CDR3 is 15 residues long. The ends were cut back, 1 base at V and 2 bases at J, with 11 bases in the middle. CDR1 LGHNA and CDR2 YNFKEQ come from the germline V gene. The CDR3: CASSQGVPANTEAFF. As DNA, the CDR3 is TGTGCCAGCAGCCAAGGGGTCCCAGCAAACACTGAAGCTTTCTTT.

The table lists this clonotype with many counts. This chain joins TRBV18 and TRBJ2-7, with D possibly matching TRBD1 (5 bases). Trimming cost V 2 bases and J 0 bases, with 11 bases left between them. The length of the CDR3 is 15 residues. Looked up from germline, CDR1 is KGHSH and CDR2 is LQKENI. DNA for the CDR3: TGTGCCAGCTCACCATCCAGGGAAGCCTCCTACGAGCAGTACTTC. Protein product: CASSPSREASYEQYF.

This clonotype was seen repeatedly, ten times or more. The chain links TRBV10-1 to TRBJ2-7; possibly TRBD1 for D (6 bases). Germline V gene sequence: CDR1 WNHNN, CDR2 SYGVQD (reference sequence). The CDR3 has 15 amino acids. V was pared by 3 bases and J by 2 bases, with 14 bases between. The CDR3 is CASSDTGSSPYEQYF. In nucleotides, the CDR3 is TGCGCCAGCAGTGACACAGGGTCCTCCCCCTACGAGCAGTACTTC.

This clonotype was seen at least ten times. The CDR3 nucleotides read TGCAGTGCTATCGAATCGCGGGATACGCAGTATTTT. Translation gives CSAIESRDTQYF. The V and J genes are TRBV20-1 and TRBJ2-3; D ambiguous. Germline CDR1 reads DFQATT; CDR2 reads SNEGSKA (reference sequence). Trimming removed 4 bases from V and 6 bases from J, with 11 bases in between. The length of the CDR3 is 12 residues.